Given below is one TCR beta chain in context. The sample is drawn from a study of blood T cell repertoires in COVID-19. Study-wide background: COVID-19 samples from acute and convalescent phases originated in the United States, Italy and Spain. T cells, B-cell-depleted T cells, or PBMCs supplied cDNA or gDNA.

Study processing details: Estimation of nucleated cell counts relied on the amplification of reference gene primers. Measured with immunoSEQ multiplex PCR; TCRdb has only the in-frame clones, and not every one. That table furnishes V, J and clone size, whereas the DNA furnished D and trimming. This table has about 300,000 clones, about 82% appearing once. The germline V gene has CDR1 MDHEN and CDR2 SYDVKM. V dropped 4 bases and J dropped 0 bases, with 6 bases sitting between them. The CDR3 runs 13 residues. This clonotype originated in a woman between 45 and 60 years old with acute or convalescent COVID-19. The rearrangement uses TRBV28 and TRBJ1-2, with D unclear. The sequenced sample was peripheral blood. CDR3 residues: CASSSTANYGYTF. The DNA for the CDR3 is TGTGCCAGCAGTTCCACGGCTAACTATGGCTACACCTTC.